The 17 T cell receptor beta chains below were found in one sample sequenced in a study of shared clonotypes between healthy human individuals. Sequenced by immunoSEQ multiplex PCR; TCRdb stores in-frame clones only, minus some. The profile shows 100,000 to 120,000 clones, approximately 70% of them singletons. Sample: memory CD8+ T cells sorted from blood. Subset of the sample: CD45RO+ cells pooled with CCR7-negative TemRA cells. Receptor source: a woman in her twenties or thirties in good health.

This sequence joins TRBV29-1 and TRBJ2-7; no clear D gene. In germline, CDR1 is SQVTM, CDR2 ANQGSEA. CDR3 length: 15 residues. The V and J ends lost 0 bases and 2 bases respectively, with 14 bases between them. CDR3 protein: CSVEEHEKAPYEQYF. CDR3 nucleotide sequence: TGCAGCGTTGAAGAACACGAGAAAGCTCCCTACGAGCAGTACTTC.

This clone was seen at least ten times. The V and J genes are TRBV27 and TRBJ2-7; D unresolved. The germline gives CDR1 MNHEY, CDR2 SMNVEV (reference sequence). The germline V and J ends were trimmed by 3 bases and 0 bases, with 9 bases remaining between them. There are 14 residues in the CDR3. CDR3: CASSFQYTSYEQYF. CDR3 sequence (DNA): TGTGCCAGCAGTTTCCAGTATACCTCCTACGAGCAGTACTTC.

This clone turned up a few times. This sequence joins TRBV28 and TRBJ1-2, with a weak D call TRBD1 (5 bases). Trimming left V 6 bases short and J 5 bases short, with 22 bases between. The germline gives CDR1 MDHEN, CDR2 SYDVKM. The CDR3 runs 16 residues. CDR3 in DNA: TGTGCCAGCAGCTCGTTGTTAGAGACAGAGGATTATGGCTACACCTTC. Encoded protein: CASSSLLETEDYGYTF.

V usage is TRBV7-8 and J usage is TRBJ1-1; D ambiguous. V lost 6 bases, J lost 1 base, and 9 bases lay in between. The CDR3 spans 13 residues. Per the germline V gene, CDR1 is SGHVS and CDR2 is FQNEAQ. CDR3 region: CASRMQRNTEAFF. DNA for the CDR3: TGTGCCAGCAGGATGCAGCGGAACACTGAAGCTTTCTTT. Complete variable domain (other parts from reference TRBV7-8 and TRBJ1-1): GAGVSQSPRYKVAKRGQDVALRCDPISGHVSLFWYQQALGQGPEFLTYFQNEAQLDKSGLPSDRFFAERPEGSVSTLKIQRTQQEDSAVYLCASRMQRNTEAFFGQGTRLTVV.

Note on this clone: Other DNA sequences in the same sample also yield this CDR3. The rearrangement joins TRBV29-1 to TRBJ2-7; 9 nucleotides align to TRBD1. Germline assignment: CDR1 SQVTM and CDR2 ANQGSEA. This CDR3 contains 13 residues. V lost 4 bases, J lost 4 bases, and 5 bases stayed unmatched. CDR3 DNA sequence: TGCAGCGTTGGGACAGGGGAAGGGTACGAGCAGTACTTC. Its protein product is CSVGTGEGYEQYF.

The chain employs TRBV27 and TRBJ2-2, with TRBD2 identical over 13 bases. The CDR3 is 16 residues long. CDR1 is MNHEY and CDR2 is SMNVEV in the germline V gene (reference sequence). Trimming took 4 bases from V and 4 from J; bases not matched to a gene: 3. The CDR3 is CASSSGTSGITGELFF. CDR3 nucleotides: TGTGCCAGCAGTTCCGGGACTAGCGGGATCACCGGGGAGCTGTTTTTT.

In the case of this clone: Other DNA variants within this sample encode the same CDR3. The CDR3 bases are TGTGCCAGTAGTATTAACAGTTATAGCAATCAGCCCCAGCATTTT. Translated: CASSINSYSNQPQHF. The chain carries TRBV19 and TRBJ1-5, with D hard to call. The germline V gene encodes CDR1 LNHDA and CDR2 SQIVND (reference sequence). V was clipped by 3 bases and J by 0 bases, with 9 bases between them. CDR3 length: 15 residues. Filled out from reference TRBV19 and TRBJ1-5, the complete variable domain reads DGGITQSPKYLFRKEGQNVTLSCEQNLNHDAMYWYRQDPGQGLRLIYYSQIVNDFQKGDIAEGYSVSREKKESFPLTVTSAQKNPTAFYLCASSINSYSNQPQHFGDGTRLSIL.

The chain couples TRBV5-6 to TRBJ2-7; D possibly corresponds to TRBD2 (6 bases). CDR1 is SGHDT and CDR2 is YYEEEE in the germline V gene. Trimming removed 4 bases at V and 1 base at J, with 12 bases between. This CDR3 spans 14 amino acids. The DNA for the CDR3 is TGTGCCAGCAGCGTTGGAGGGGATTCCTACGAGCAGTACTTC. Protein sequence: CASSVGGDSYEQYF.

This clone was counted many times. J is TRBJ2-7 and V is TRBV28, with 7 nucleotides matching TRBD2. The CDR3 is 13 amino acids. The J segment lost 4 bases and the V segment lost 7 bases, leaving 7 bases of the junction unmatched. CDR1 is MDHEN, CDR2 SYDVKM, per germline. The CDR3 DNA is TGTGCCAGCATATTGGCTAGCGGTTACGAGCAGTACTTC. This sequence encodes CASILASGYEQYF.

V usage is TRBV5-5 and J usage is TRBJ1-2, with D maybe TRBD1 (5 bases). Trimming took off 1 base at V and 0 bases at J, with 13 bases between the two ends. From germline, CDR1 is SGHKS and CDR2 YYEKEE (reference sequence). The CDR3 is 16 residues long. CDR3 sequence (DNA): TGTGCCAGCAGCTTGCCTGGGACCGCCACTAACTATGGCTACACCTTC. It translates to CASSLPGTATNYGYTF. Using reference TRBV5-5 and TRBJ1-2 for the parts outside the CDR3, the full variable domain is DAGVTQSPTHLIKTRGQQVTLRCSPISGHKSVSWYQQVLGQGPQFIFQYYEKEERGRGNFPDRFSARQFPNYSSELNVNALLLGDSALYLCASSLPGTATNYGYTFGSGTRLTVV.

Notes on this clone: A far larger clone is a single base away, which makes a read error likely. The chain recombines TRBV4-2 with TRBJ2-3; 9 bases match TRBD1. The CDR3 contains 16 residues. CDR1 and CDR2 from the germline V gene are LGHNA and YNFKEQ. The V and J ends lost 0 bases and 4 bases, in that order; junction bases with no gene match: 5. The CDR3 region has the DNA TGTGCCAGCAGCCAAGATACCGGGACAGGGTCAGATACGCAGTATTTT. This translates into CASSQDTGTGSDTQYF.

The chain links TRBV6-4 to TRBJ2-6; D is ambiguous. The germline CDR1 and CDR2 sequences are MRHNA and SNTAGT. V lost 3 bases, J lost 1 base, and 4 bases lay in between. The CDR3 has 14 residues. The CDR3 sequence: CASSESSGANVLTF. The CDR3 coding sequence is TGTGCCAGCAGTGAGTCATCTGGGGCCAACGTCCTGACTTTC.

The rearrangement uses TRBV4-1 and TRBJ2-7; D is uncertain. Per germline, CDR1 MGHRA and CDR2 YSYEKL. The CDR3 spans 13 residues. V lost 3 bases and J 1 base, leaving 7 bases between the germline ends. The CDR3 DNA reads as TGCGCCAGCAGCCATGGAGTATCCTACGAGCAGTACTTC. Translation: CASSHGVSYEQYF.

The rearrangement uses TRBV7-3 and TRBJ2-1, with 10 bases fitting TRBD2. The CDR3 contains 15 residues. V lost 5 bases to trimming and J lost 5 bases; unmatched junction nucleotides: 6. Germline CDR1 and CDR2: SGHTA and FQGTGA. The CDR3 nucleotides read TGTGCCAGCAGCCTATCTAGCGGGAGAAACAATGAGCAGTTCTTC. It encodes CASSLSSGRNNEQFF.

The gene calls are TRBV27 and TRBJ2-2; D ambiguous. Between the trimmed V and J ends, which lost 3 bases and 2 bases, there was a span of 4 bases. Germline-derived CDR1 and CDR2 are MNHEY and SMNVEV (reference sequence). The CDR3 has 13 residues. The CDR3 loop is CASSFPNTGELFF. The CDR3 DNA is TGTGCCAGCAGTTTTCCTAACACCGGGGAGCTGTTTTTT.

This clone has just one count. The chain carries TRBV2 and TRBJ1-4; D is perhaps TRBD1 (6 bases). The CDR3 has 18 amino acids. The ends were cut back, 6 bases at V and 0 bases at J, with 20 bases in the middle. Germline V lookup: CDR1 SNHLY, CDR2 FYNNEI. CDR3 loop: CASSGAGGRRATNEKLFF. CDR3 DNA: TGTGCCAGCAGCGGGGCGGGGGGCAGGAGAGCAACTAATGAAAAACTGTTTTTT.

In its sample, this clone was seen many times. This chain joins TRBV2 and TRBJ1-2, with TRBD1 identical over 10 bases. CDR3 size: 15 residues. The junction had 10 bases not matched to a gene; V was cut back by 5 bases and J by 7 bases. Germline CDR1 and CDR2: SNHLY and FYNNEI. CDR3 bases: TGTGCCAGCAGTCATGGAGGGGACAGGGGCAGTGGCTACACCTTC. Residues: CASSHGGDRGSGYTF.